This TCR beta chain was identified during a study of blood T cell repertoires in COVID-19. As for the study in general: The origin of the acute and convalescent COVID-19 samples was the United States, Italy and Spain. T cells, B-cell-depleted T cells, or PBMCs provided the cDNA or gDNA that served as material.

Germline values: CDR1 SGDLS, CDR2 YYNGEE. V was pared by 4 bases and J by 3 bases, with 5 bases of the junction left unmatched. The CDR3 extends over 15 amino acids. Assignments of participants to cohorts depended upon their own reported clinical history. In Cohort 3, a recovered donor had either two negative PCRs, clearance, or symptom resolution. Profiling relied on immunoSEQ multiplex PCR, and the TCRdb table lists in-frame clones only, not all of them. The data contain 170,000 or so clones, 70% to 90% of them singletons. J is TRBJ2-2 and V is TRBV9; 8 bases map to TRBD1. This TCR derives from a woman between 50 and 59 years old who had recovered from COVID-19. The specimen sequenced was PBMCs or T cells enriched from blood (not recorded which). The CDR3 loop is CASSSTGGYTGELFF. The DNA for the CDR3 is TGTGCCAGCAGCTCCACAGGGGGTTACACCGGGGAGCTGTTTTTT. The full variable domain, with the rest looked up from reference TRBV9 and TRBJ2-2, is DSGVTQTPKHLITATGQRVTLRCSPRSGDLSVYWYQQSLDQGLQFLIQYYNGEERAKGNILERFSAQQFPDLHSELNLSSLELGDSALYFCASSSTGGYTGELFFGEGSRLTVL.